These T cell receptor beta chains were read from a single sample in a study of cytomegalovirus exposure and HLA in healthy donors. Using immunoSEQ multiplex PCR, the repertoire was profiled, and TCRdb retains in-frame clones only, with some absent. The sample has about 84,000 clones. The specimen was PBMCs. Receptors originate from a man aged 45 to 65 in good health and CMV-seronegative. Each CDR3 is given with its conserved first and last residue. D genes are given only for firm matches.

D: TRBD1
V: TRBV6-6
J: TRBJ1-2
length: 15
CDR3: CASSIGQGTNYGYTF
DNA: TGTGCCAGCAGCATCGGACAGGGGACCAACTATGGCTACACCTTC

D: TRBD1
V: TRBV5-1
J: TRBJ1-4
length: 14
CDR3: CASSDRVPNEKLFF
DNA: TGCGCCAGCAGCGACAGGGTGCCTAATGAAAAACTGTTTTTT

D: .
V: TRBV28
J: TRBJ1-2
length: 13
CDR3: CASSLASNYGYTF
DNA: TGTGCCAGCAGCCTCGCTAGTAACTATGGCTACACCTTC

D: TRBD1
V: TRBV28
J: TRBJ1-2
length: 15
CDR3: CATIPDRARGYGYTF
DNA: TGTGCCACCATACCCGACAGGGCGCGGGGCTATGGCTACACCTTC

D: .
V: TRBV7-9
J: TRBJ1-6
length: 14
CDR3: CASIASSYNSPLHF
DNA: TGTGCCAGCATCGCCAGCTCCTATAATTCACCCCTCCACTTT

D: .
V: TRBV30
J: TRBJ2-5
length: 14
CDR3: CAWTGLAAGWEQYF
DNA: TGTGCCTGGACTGGATTGGCCGCTGGGTGGGAGCAGTACTTC

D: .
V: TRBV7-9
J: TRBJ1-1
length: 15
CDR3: CASSLARGPVAEAFF
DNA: TGTGCCAGCAGCTTAGCGCGGGGGCCAGTGGCTGAAGCTTTCTTT

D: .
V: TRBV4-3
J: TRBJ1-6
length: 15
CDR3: CASSNEGSYNSPLHF
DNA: TGCGCCAGCAGCAATGAGGGCTCCTATAATTCACCCCTCCACTTT

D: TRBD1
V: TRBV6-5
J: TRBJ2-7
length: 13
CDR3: CASGTALVYEQYF
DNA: TGTGCCAGCGGGACAGCGTTAGTCTACGAGCAGTACTTC

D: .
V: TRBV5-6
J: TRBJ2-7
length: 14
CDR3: CASSLGTSSYEQYF
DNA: TGTGCCAGCAGCTTGGGGACTTCCTCCTACGAGCAGTACTTC

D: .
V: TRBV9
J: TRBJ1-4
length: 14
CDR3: CASSVGGIDEKLFF
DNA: TGTGCCAGCAGCGTAGGAGGGATCGATGAAAAACTGTTTTTT

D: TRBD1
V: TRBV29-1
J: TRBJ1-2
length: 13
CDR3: CSAGQGPNYGYTF
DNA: TGCAGCGCGGGACAGGGTCCTAACTATGGCTACACCTTC

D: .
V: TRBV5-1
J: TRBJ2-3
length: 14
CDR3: CASSPYSRPDTQYF
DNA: TGCGCCAGCAGCCCGTATAGCAGACCAGATACGCAGTATTTT

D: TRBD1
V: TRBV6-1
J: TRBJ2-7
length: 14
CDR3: CASRGQGIGVEQYF
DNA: TGTGCCAGCAGGGGACAGGGCATAGGCGTCGAGCAGTACTTC

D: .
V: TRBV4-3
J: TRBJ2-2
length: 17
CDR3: CASSQGTTSKNTGELFF
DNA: TGCGCCAGCAGCCAAGGTACTACCTCGAAGAACACCGGGGAGCTGTTTTTT

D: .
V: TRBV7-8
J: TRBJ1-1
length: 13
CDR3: CASSPYPDTEAFF
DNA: TGTGCCAGCAGCCCCTATCCCGACACTGAAGCTTTCTTT

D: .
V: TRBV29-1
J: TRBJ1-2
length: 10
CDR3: CSVEDFGYTF
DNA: TGCAGCGTTGAGGACTTTGGCTACACCTTC

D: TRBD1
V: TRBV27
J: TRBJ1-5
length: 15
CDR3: CASSLGRQGDQPQHF
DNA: TGTGCCAGCAGTTTAGGACGCCAGGGGGATCAGCCCCAGCATTTT

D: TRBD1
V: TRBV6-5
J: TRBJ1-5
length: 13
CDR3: CASRGGLNQPQHF
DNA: TGTGCCAGCCGAGGGGGCTTAAATCAGCCCCAGCATTTT

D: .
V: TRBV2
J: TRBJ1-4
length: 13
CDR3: CASSGWGREKLFF
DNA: TGTGCCAGCAGTGGCTGGGGGCGAGAAAAACTGTTTTTT

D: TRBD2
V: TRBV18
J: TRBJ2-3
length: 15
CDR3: CASSPDLAGTRTQYF
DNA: TGTGCCAGCTCACCCGACTTAGCGGGGACCCGAACGCAGTATTTT

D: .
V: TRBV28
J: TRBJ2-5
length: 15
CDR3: CASSLLEGGGETQYF
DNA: TGTGCCAGCAGTTTACTAGAGGGTGGCGGAGAGACCCAGTACTTC

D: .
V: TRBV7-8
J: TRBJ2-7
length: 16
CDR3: CASSLAGDRNSYEQYF
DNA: TGTGCCAGCAGCTTAGCGGGTGACAGAAACTCCTACGAGCAGTACTTC

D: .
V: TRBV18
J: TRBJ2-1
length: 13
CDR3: CASSPMGGDEQFF
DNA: TGTGCCAGCTCACCAATGGGGGGAGATGAGCAGTTCTTC

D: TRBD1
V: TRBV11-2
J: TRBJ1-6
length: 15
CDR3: CASSSGGGPNSPLHF
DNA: TGTGCCAGCAGCTCAGGGGGTGGGCCCAATTCACCCCTCCACTTT

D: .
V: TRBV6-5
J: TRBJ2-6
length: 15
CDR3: CASGLTGTGANVLTF
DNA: TGTGCCAGCGGCCTAACAGGGACTGGGGCCAACGTCCTGACTTTC

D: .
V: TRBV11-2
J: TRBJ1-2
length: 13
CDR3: CASSHGGVYGYTF
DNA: TGTGCCAGCAGCCACGGGGGGGTCTATGGCTACACCTTC

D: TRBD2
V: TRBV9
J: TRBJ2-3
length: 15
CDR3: CASTLGAGSTDTQYF
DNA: TGTGCCAGCACCCTGGGAGCGGGGAGCACAGATACGCAGTATTTT

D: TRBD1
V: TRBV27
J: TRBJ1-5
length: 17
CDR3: CASSTSGGQGAYQPQHF
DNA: TGTGCCAGCAGTACCTCCGGTGGACAGGGGGCTTACCAGCCCCAGCATTTT

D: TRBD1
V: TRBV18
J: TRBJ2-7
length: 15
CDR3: CASSLATGTGNEQYF
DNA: TGTGCCAGCTCACTCGCTACCGGGACAGGGAACGAGCAGTACTTC

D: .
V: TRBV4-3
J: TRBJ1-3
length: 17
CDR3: CASSQAVAGSSGNTIYF
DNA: TGCGCCAGCAGCCAAGCCGTGGCGGGGAGCTCTGGAAACACCATATATTTT

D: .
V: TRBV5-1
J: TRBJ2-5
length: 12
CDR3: CASSHREETQYF
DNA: TGCGCCAGCAGCCACCGGGAGGAGACCCAGTACTTC

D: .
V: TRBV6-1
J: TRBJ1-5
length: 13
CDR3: CASSEQGNQPQHF
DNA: TGTGCCAGCAGTGAACAGGGAAATCAGCCCCAGCATTTT

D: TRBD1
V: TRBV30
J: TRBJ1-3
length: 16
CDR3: CAWSDTGTGYGNTIYF
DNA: TGTGCCTGGAGCGATACCGGGACAGGGTATGGAAACACCATATATTTT

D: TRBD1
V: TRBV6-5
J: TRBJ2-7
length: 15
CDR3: CASSYDGTGHYEQYF
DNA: TGTGCCAGCAGTTACGATGGGACAGGGCATTACGAGCAGTACTTC

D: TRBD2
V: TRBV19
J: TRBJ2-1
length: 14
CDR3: CASSSSGVYNEQFF
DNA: TGTGCCAGTAGTTCTAGCGGGGTGTACAATGAGCAGTTCTTC

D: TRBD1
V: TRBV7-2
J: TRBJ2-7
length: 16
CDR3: CASSLNRRGRDYEQYF
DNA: TGTGCCAGCAGCTTAAATAGAAGGGGGCGCGACTACGAGCAGTACTTC

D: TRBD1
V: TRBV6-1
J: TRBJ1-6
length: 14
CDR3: CATARDSYNSPLHF
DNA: TGTGCCACCGCACGGGACAGTTATAATTCACCCCTCCACTTT

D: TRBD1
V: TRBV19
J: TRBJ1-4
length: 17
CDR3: CASSARDRGSTNEKLFF
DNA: TGTGCCAGTAGTGCCCGGGACAGGGGCTCCACTAATGAAAAACTGTTTTTT

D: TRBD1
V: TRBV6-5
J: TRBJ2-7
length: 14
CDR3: CASSYGTGFYEQYF
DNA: TGTGCCAGCAGTTACGGGACAGGATTCTACGAGCAGTACTTC

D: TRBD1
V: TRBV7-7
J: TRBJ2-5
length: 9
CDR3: CATGQAEYF
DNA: TGTGCTACCGGACAGGCCGAGTACTTC

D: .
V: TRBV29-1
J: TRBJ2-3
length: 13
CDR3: CSVGQSVTDTQYF
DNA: TGCAGCGTTGGACAGTCCGTCACAGATACGCAGTATTTT

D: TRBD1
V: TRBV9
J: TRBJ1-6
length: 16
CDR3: CASSVGGGTEDSPLHF
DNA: TGTGCCAGCAGCGTAGGAGGGGGGACAGAAGATTCACCCCTCCACTTT